These T cell receptor beta chains were read from a single sample in a study of T cell responses to AZD1222 COVID-19 vaccine. TCRdb keeps only in-frame clones here, not all; method: immunoSEQ multiplex PCR. The sample carries roughly 99,000 clones, 70% to 90% recorded once. Sample: peripheral blood, taken 28 days after the second AZD1222 dose. All receptors come from an adult who received the AZD1222 COVID-19 vaccine. Both conserved end residues are part of each CDR3. A D gene is named only where the DNA matches it firmly. Clone size is not always given. Where it is, it says once, few, many or a class for expanded clones.

>-|TRBV5-1|TRBJ1-2|few
CASSLVANYGYTF
TGCGCCAGCAGCTTGGTTGCTAACTATGGCTACACCTTC
>-|TRBV6-5|TRBJ2-7|-
CASSYKGAHEQYF
TGTGCCAGCAGTTACAAAGGGGCCCACGAGCAGTACTTC
>-|TRBV18|TRBJ2-5|once
CASSPPGLNGETQYF
TGTGCCAGCTCACCTCCGGGACTTAACGGGGAGACCCAGTACTTC
>-|TRBV7-9|TRBJ1-2|-
CASSLGRNYGYTF
TGTGCCAGCAGCTTAGGCCGGAACTATGGCTACACCTTC
>-|TRBV19|TRBJ1-5|-
CASSIAGQVNQPQHF
TGTGCCAGTAGTATAGCTGGGCAGGTTAATCAGCCCCAGCATTTT
>TRBD2|TRBV5-4|TRBJ2-3|-
CASSLNSGVGTDTQYF
TGTGCCAGCAGCTTAAATAGCGGGGTTGGCACAGATACGCAGTATTTT
>-|TRBV2|TRBJ2-7|once
CASSQGGTVNSYEQYF
TGTGCCAGCAGCCAGGGGGGGACAGTAAACTCCTACGAGCAGTACTTC
>-|TRBV7-9|TRBJ2-7|-
CASSVESYEQYF
TGTGCCAGCAGCGTCGAGTCCTACGAGCAGTACTTC
>-|TRBV6-5|TRBJ1-6|-
CASTQYNSPLHF
TGTGCCAGCACGCAGTATAATTCACCCCTCCACTTT
>TRBD1|TRBV5-4|TRBJ1-2|-
CASSLQGAGDGYGYTF
TGTGCCAGCAGCCTTCAGGGGGCGGGGGATGGCTATGGCTACACCTTC
>TRBD1|TRBV2|TRBJ2-5|once
CASSLTGVETQYF
TGTGCCAGCAGCCTGACAGGGGTTGAGACCCAGTACTTC
>TRBD1|TRBV3-1/TRBV3-2|TRBJ1-1|-
CASSQGTGFTNTEAFF
TGTGCCAGCAGCCAAGGGACAGGTTTTACGAACACTGAAGCTTTCTTT
>TRBD1|TRBV6-5|TRBJ1-6|once
CASQGQAGSPLHF
TGTGCCAGCCAGGGACAGGCAGGTTCACCCCTCCACTTT
>-|TRBV29-1|TRBJ2-5|-
CSVGDSGAGETQYF
TGCAGCGTGGGAGATTCAGGGGCTGGGGAGACCCAGTACTTC
>TRBD1|TRBV28|TRBJ1-6|-
CASERQGNSPLHF
TGTGCCAGCGAAAGACAGGGCAATTCACCCCTCCACTTT
>-|TRBV30|TRBJ1-6|-
CAWRLQGGSPLHF
TGTGCCTGGAGACTCCAGGGCGGTTCACCCCTCCACTTT
>-|TRBV5-1|TRBJ1-1|-
CASSIRQGGTEAFF
TGCGCCAGCAGCATCCGACAAGGGGGCACTGAAGCTTTCTTT
>-|TRBV7-2|TRBJ1-4|-
CASSPRGAANEKLFF
TGTGCCAGCAGCCCCCGCGGGGCGGCTAATGAAAAACTGTTTTTT
>TRBD1|TRBV2|TRBJ1-6|-
CASSEARDRGRGVGLNSPLHF
TGTGCCAGCAGTGAAGCGCGGGACAGGGGCAGGGGCGTAGGCCTTAATTCACCCCTCCACTTT
>TRBD1|TRBV28|TRBJ1-5|-
CASRQGVNQPQHF
TGTGCCAGCAGACAGGGGGTGAATCAGCCCCAGCATTTT
>-|TRBV7-9|TRBJ1-4|few
CASSIYSGYNEKLFF
TGTGCCAGCAGCATCTATTCTGGGTATAATGAAAAACTGTTTTTT
>-|TRBV18|TRBJ1-5|-
CASASDSSRSNQPQHF
TGTGCCAGCGCTTCCGACTCGTCGAGGAGCAATCAGCCCCAGCATTTT
>-|TRBV7-6|TRBJ1-1|-
CASSLGTKAFF
TGTGCCAGCAGCTTAGGGACTAAAGCTTTCTTT
>-|TRBV30|TRBJ2-1|-
CAWKERASSYNEQFF
TGTGCCTGGAAGGAGCGGGCCAGCTCCTACAATGAGCAGTTCTTC
>TRBD1|TRBV7-9|TRBJ2-5|-
CASSFGDRYQETQYF
TGTGCCAGCAGCTTTGGGGACAGGTACCAAGAGACCCAGTACTTC
>TRBD1|TRBV28|TRBJ2-1|-
CASSSPGQARSNEQFF
TGTGCCAGCAGTTCGCCTGGACAGGCGAGAAGCAATGAGCAGTTCTTC
>-|TRBV6-5|TRBJ1-6|-
CASNLQETYNSPLHF
TGTGCCAGCAATCTACAGGAAACCTATAATTCACCCCTCCACTTT
>-|TRBV28|TRBJ1-2|-
CASSFAQARGYTF
TGTGCCAGCAGTTTTGCCCAGGCACGGGGCTACACCTTC
>TRBD2|TRBV27|TRBJ2-7|-
CASSSLLAGVEYEQYF
TGTGCCAGCAGTTCCCTCCTAGCGGGGGTGGAGTACGAGCAGTACTTC